The 15 T cell receptor beta chains reported below all come from one sample, sequenced in a study of T-cell memory formation after mild COVID-19. MiXCR, run by TCRdb on the 5' RACE reads, gives a single entry per CDR3 protein. The sample has approximately 350,000 distinct CDR3 sequences, approximately 13% seen once; the top ten hold 20% to 25%. Sequencing input: PBMCs or a T cell subset sorted from them (not recorded which). Receptors originate from a young man who had mild COVID-19 (a few samples of this study predate the infection). Cell type and time point are not known.

This clonotype has only a few counts. The V call is TRBV5-6, the J call TRBJ1-1; 7 bases align to TRBD1. V was clipped by 2 bases and J by 0 bases; unmatched bases: 4. CDR3 size: 15 residues. The germline V gene has CDR1 SGHDT and CDR2 YYEEEE. The CDR3 DNA follows: TGTGCCAGCAGCTTACAGGGGAATATGAACACTGAAGCTTTCTTT. Translation gives CASSLQGNMNTEAFF.

The chain couples TRBV7-2 to TRBJ2-7; the D is unclear. The CDR3 contains 11 residues. From germline, CDR1 is SGHTA and CDR2 FQGNSA. V lost 8 bases to trimming and J lost 0 bases, with 5 bases between them. The CDR3 loop reads CASGYSYEQYF. Written as DNA, the CDR3 is TGTGCCAGCGGGTACTCCTACGAGCAGTACTTC. Looking up the rest from reference TRBV7-2 and TRBJ2-7 gives the full variable domain: GAGVSQSPSNKVTEKGKDVELRCDPISGHTALYWYRQSLGQGLEFLIYFQGNSAPDKSGLPSDRFSAERTGGSVSTLTIQRTQQEDSAVYLCASGYSYEQYFGPGTRLTVT.

The CDR3 DNA reads as TGTGCCAGCAGTCCGGGACAGGGGGCGAAAAAACTGTTTTTT. Translated: CASSPGQGAKKLFF. The rearrangement links TRBV12-3 or TRBV12-4 to TRBJ1-4; 12 bases align to TRBD1. The V segment lost 5 bases and the J segment 9 bases; nucleotides outside the gene matches: 4. This CDR3 is built from 14 residues.

Ten or more counts support this clonotype. This sequence joins TRBV6-2 or TRBV6-3 and TRBJ2-3; 7 positions agree with TRBD1. The CDR3 covers 15 residues. Germline CDR1 is MNHEY and CDR2 is SVGEGT. Unmatched junction bases numbered 2, after V lost 2 bases and J lost 0 bases. The CDR3 is CASSYRDRSTDTQYF. DNA for the CDR3: TGTGCCAGCAGTTACAGGGACAGAAGCACAGATACGCAGTATTTT.

This clonotype came up a few times. The genes are TRBV29-1 and TRBJ1-4; D not certain. This CDR3 has 12 residues. The germline V gene encodes CDR1 SQVTM and CDR2 ANQGSEA. Between the trimmed V and J ends, which lost 3 bases and 7 bases, there was a span of 9 bases. Written as DNA, the CDR3 is TGCAGCGTTGAGGCGGCAGCTGAAAAACTGTTTTTT. This sequence encodes CSVEAAAEKLFF.

The genes are TRBV6-5 and TRBJ2-1; 7 bases map to TRBD1. Germline CDR1 reads MNHEY; CDR2 reads SVGAGI. The CDR3 spans 14 residues. Trimming removed 5 bases from V and 2 bases from J; junction bases left unmatched: 3. CDR3 DNA sequence: TGTGCCAGCAGTCGACAGGGTGCCTACAATGAGCAGTTCTTC. The encoded protein is CASSRQGAYNEQFF.

This sequence joins TRBV4-2 and TRBJ2-3; perhaps TRBD2 as D (6 bases). Per germline, CDR1 LGHNA and CDR2 YNFKEQ. The CDR3 length is 15 residues. Trimming removed 0 bases at V and 6 bases at J, with 13 bases between. DNA for the CDR3: TGTGCCAGCAGCCAAGATCCGGGGGAATCGGATACGCAGTATTTT. Residues: CASSQDPGESDTQYF.

The rearrangement joins TRBV10-3 to TRBJ2-5, with TRBD2 as a possible D gene (5 bases). Germline loops: CDR1 ENHRY, CDR2 SYGVKD. Trimming took off 6 bases at V and 4 bases at J, with 12 bases between the two ends. This CDR3 has 13 amino acids. CDR3 coding DNA: TGTGCCATCAGAATTTCAGAGGGAGAGACCCAGTACTTC. Its protein product is CAIRISEGETQYF.

This clonotype was seen at least ten times. J is TRBJ2-3 and V is TRBV5-1; 10 nucleotides match TRBD2. The V gene end was trimmed by 5 bases and the J gene end by 0 bases; junction bases not matched to a gene: 6. CDR1 is SGHRS and CDR2 is YFSETQ in the germline V gene. The CDR3 consists of 16 residues. This CDR3 is CASRNGAGGSTDTQYF. CDR3 sequence (DNA): TGCGCCAGCAGAAATGGAGCGGGGGGGAGCACAGATACGCAGTATTTT.

As for this clonotype: One end of the junction varies from germline; a read error may be responsible. The V and J genes are TRBV6-1 and TRBJ2-5; D gene unclear. The CDR3 is made up of 13 amino acids. CDR1 is MNHNS, CDR2 SASEGT, per germline. CDR3 residues: CASSEVGLETQYF. CDR3 in DNA: TGTGCCAGCAGCGAAGTAGGGTTAGAGACCCAGTACTTC.

The rearrangement links TRBV11-2 to TRBJ2-1, with 8 bases aligning to TRBD1. Germline CDR1 and CDR2: SGHAT and FQNNGV. The CDR3 length is 14 residues. Losses at the gene ends were 5 bases for V and 12 bases for J; bases not matched to a gene: 12. The CDR3 DNA reads as TGTGCCAGCAGCCCTAGCCAGGGGGCGAGGGGGCAGTTCTTC. Protein sequence: CASSPSQGARGQFF.

This clonotype was detected only a few times. The V call is TRBV2, the J call TRBJ1-2; D gene ambiguous. Germline lookup yields CDR1 SNHLY and CDR2 FYNNEI. The ends were cut back, 6 bases at V and 6 bases at J, with 8 bases in the middle. The CDR3 extends over 11 amino acids. CDR3 bases: TGTGCCAGCAGCGAGACGGATGGCTACACCTTC. Its protein product is CASSETDGYTF.

This clonotype was recorded at least ten times. This chain connects TRBV29-1 to TRBJ2-7; no definite D call. CDR3 length: 13 residues. Looked up from germline, CDR1 is SQVTM and CDR2 is ANQGSEA. Trimming took 6 bases from V and 2 from J, leaving 14 bases between them. Written as DNA, the CDR3 is TGCAGCGTCCGTAGTTCCAGAGCCTACGAGCAGTACTTC. This sequence encodes CSVRSSRAYEQYF.

This clonotype was found a few times. This rearrangement joins TRBV4-3 to TRBJ1-2; 8 nucleotides line up with TRBD1. This CDR3 is built from 15 residues. Trimming took 4 bases from V and 7 from J; bases not matched to a gene: 11. In germline, CDR1 is LGHNA, CDR2 YSLEER. The CDR3 sequence is CASSPKGQVESGYTF. CDR3 DNA: TGCGCCAGCAGCCCTAAGGGACAGGTCGAGTCTGGCTACACCTTC.

The V gene is TRBV4-2, the J gene TRBJ2-2, with TRBD1 matching 8 bases. Trimming cost V 1 base and J 7 bases; bases outside gene matches: 5. Looked up from germline, CDR1 is LGHNA and CDR2 is YNFKEQ. The CDR3 loop spans 15 amino acids. CDR3 bases: TGTGCCAGCAGCCAAGGGACAGGGCTTGTCGGGGAGCTGTTTTTT. Protein product: CASSQGTGLVGELFF.